This T cell receptor beta chain originates from a study of CD8+ T cells in alopecia areata. V was trimmed by 5 bases and J by 3 bases, leaving 11 bases between them. The length of the CDR3 is 12 residues. Per the germline V gene, CDR1 is SQVTM and CDR2 is ANQGSEA. Reverse transcription of extracted RNA yielded cDNA, which provided the sequencing template. The method was immunoSEQ multiplex PCR; TCRdb's version includes in-frame clones alone and lacks a portion of them. The repertoire holds around 120,000 clones, with about 50% as singletons. Regarding treatment: oral pan-JAK inhibitor, 5-10 mg twice daily.

V and J are TRBV29-1 and TRBJ2-7; D remains ambiguous. This clonotype originated in a human donor with alopecia areata. The specimen comprised CD4+ T cells sorted from blood, sampled at week 4, from a patient treated with tofacitinib. The chain's CDR3 is CSVRSGGYEQYF. The CDR3 nucleotides are TGCAGCGTTCGGTCCGGCGGCTACGAGCAGTACTTC.